The text below deals with one T cell receptor beta chain. What it binds is unknown. The data were taken from a study of cytomegalovirus exposure and HLA in healthy donors. 60 Vbeta and 13 Jbeta primers were used in PCR. Study processing details: A later analysis counted roughly 74 million unique TCR beta chains, 9.5 million to 12 million shared. Data came from immunoSEQ multiplex PCR; TCRdb stores just in-frame clones and leaves some out. V, J and clone size derive from that table, while D and trimming were established from the DNA sequence. The table includes 200,000 to 250,000 clones, around 82% detected once. Germline-derived CDR1 and CDR2 are SGHRS and YFSETQ. The length of the CDR3 is 17 residues. V lost 1 base and J lost 3; bases outside the gene matches: 4. Points from the study as a whole: Certain indistinguishable V segments, among them TRBV6-2 and TRBV6-3, were excluded. When presence/absence was analysed, sequencing depth was taken to be roughly uniform across donors.

The specimen was PBMCs. This chain uses TRBV5-1 with TRBJ2-2; 12 nucleotides align to TRBD2. The TCR was taken from a young woman in good health and CMV-seronegative. DNA of the CDR3: TGCGCCAGCAGCTTGCCCCTAGCGGGAGGGTACACCGGGGAGCTGTTTTTT. Encoded protein: CASSLPLAGGYTGELFF.